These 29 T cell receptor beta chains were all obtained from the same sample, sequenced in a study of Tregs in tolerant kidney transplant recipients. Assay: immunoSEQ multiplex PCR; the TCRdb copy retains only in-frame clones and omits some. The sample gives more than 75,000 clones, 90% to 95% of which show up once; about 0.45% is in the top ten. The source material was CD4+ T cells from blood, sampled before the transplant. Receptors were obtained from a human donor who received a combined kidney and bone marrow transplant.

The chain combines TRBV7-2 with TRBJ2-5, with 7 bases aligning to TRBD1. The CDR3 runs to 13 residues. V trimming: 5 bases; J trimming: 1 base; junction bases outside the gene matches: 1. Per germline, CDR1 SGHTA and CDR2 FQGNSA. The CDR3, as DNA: TGTGCCAGCAGCAACAGGGGCCAAGAGACCCAGTACTTC. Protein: CASSNRGQETQYF.

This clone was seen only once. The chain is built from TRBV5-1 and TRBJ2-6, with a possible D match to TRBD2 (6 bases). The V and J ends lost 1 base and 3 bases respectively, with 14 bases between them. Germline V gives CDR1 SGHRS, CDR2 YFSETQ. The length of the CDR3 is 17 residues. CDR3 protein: CASSLFERGFGANVLTF. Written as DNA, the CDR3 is TGCGCCAGCAGCTTGTTCGAACGGGGGTTTGGGGCCAACGTCCTGACTTTC.

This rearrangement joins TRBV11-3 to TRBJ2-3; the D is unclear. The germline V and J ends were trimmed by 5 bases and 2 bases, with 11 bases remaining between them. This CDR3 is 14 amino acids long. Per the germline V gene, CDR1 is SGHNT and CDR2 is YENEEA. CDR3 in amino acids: CASSPRSDTDTQYF. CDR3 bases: TGTGCCAGCAGCCCCCGGAGCGACACAGATACGCAGTATTTT. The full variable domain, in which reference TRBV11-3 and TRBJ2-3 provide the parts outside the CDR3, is EAGVVQSPRYKIIEKKQPVAFWCNPISGHNTLYWYLQNLGQGPELLIRYENEEAVDDSQLPKDRFSAERLKGVDSTLKIQPAELGDSAVYLCASSPRSDTDTQYFGPGTRLTVL.

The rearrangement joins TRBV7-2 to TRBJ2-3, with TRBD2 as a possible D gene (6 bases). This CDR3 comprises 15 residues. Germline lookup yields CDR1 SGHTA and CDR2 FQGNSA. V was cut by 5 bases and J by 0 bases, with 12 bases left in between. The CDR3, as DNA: TGTGCCAGCAGCCTACTTGGGACTAGCACAGATACGCAGTATTTT. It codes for CASSLLGTSTDTQYF.

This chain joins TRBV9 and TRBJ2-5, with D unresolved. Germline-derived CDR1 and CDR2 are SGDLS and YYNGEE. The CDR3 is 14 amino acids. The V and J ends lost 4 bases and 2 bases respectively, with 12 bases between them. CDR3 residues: CASSPKTGQETQYF. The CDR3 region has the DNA TGTGCCAGCAGCCCTAAGACGGGTCAAGAGACCCAGTACTTC.

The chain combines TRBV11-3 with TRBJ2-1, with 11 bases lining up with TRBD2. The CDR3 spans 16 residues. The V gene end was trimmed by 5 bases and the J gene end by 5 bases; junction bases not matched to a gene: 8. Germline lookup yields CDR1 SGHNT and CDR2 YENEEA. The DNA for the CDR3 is TGTGCCAGCAGCAAGTTTAGCGGGGGGGAGGACAATGAGCAGTTCTTC. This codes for CASSKFSGGEDNEQFF.

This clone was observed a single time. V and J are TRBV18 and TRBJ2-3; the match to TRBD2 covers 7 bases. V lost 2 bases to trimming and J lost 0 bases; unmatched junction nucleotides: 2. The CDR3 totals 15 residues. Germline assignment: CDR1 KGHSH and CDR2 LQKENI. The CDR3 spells CASSPLLASTDTQYF. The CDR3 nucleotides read TGTGCCAGCTCACCATTACTAGCGAGCACAGATACGCAGTATTTT.

The CDR3 DNA is TGCGCCAGCAGCCGAGGACAGGGGGCCTACAATGAGCAGTTCTTC. This codes for CASSRGQGAYNEQFF. The chain is built from TRBV5-1 and TRBJ2-1, with 10 bases identical to TRBD1. CDR1 and CDR2 from the germline V gene are SGHRS and YFSETQ. The CDR3 runs 15 residues. J lost 2 bases, V lost 4 bases, and 3 bases had no gene match.

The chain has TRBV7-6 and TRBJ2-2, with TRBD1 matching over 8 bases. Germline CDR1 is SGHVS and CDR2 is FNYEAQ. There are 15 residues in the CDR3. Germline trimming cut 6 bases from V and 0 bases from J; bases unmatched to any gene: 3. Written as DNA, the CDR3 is TGTGCCAGCAGTCCGGGACAGGCGAACACCGGGGAGCTGTTTTTT. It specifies CASSPGQANTGELFF.

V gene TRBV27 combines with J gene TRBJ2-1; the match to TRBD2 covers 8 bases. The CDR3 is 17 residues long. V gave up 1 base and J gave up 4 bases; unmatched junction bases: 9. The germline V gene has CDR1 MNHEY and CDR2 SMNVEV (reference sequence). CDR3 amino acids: CASSLFSPSGFYNEQFF. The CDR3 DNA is TGTGCCAGCAGTTTATTTTCCCCTAGCGGGTTTTACAATGAGCAGTTCTTC.

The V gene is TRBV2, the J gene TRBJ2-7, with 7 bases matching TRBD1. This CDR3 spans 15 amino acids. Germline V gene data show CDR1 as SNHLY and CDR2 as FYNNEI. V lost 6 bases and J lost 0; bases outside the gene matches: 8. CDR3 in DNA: TGTGCCAGCAGAGTTCGACAGGGAAGCTCCTACGAGCAGTACTTC. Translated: CASRVRQGSSYEQYF.

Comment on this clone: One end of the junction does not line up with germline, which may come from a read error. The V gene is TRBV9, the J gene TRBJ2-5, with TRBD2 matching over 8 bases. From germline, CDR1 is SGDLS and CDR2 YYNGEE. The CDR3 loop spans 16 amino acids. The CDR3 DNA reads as TGTGCCAGCAACGTAGGAATAGCGGGAATCGCTGAGACCCAGTACTTC. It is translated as CASNVGIAGIAETQYF.

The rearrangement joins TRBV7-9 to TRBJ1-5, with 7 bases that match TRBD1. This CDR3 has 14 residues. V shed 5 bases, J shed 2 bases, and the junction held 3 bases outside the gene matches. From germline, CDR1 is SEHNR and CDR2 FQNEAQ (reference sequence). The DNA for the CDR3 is TGTGCCAGCAGCAAACAGGGGCGCAATCAGCCCCAGCATTTT. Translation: CASSKQGRNQPQHF.

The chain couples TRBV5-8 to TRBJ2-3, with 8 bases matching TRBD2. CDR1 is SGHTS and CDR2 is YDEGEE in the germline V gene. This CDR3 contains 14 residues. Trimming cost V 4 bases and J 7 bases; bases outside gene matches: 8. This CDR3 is CASSRTSSRNTQYF. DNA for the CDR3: TGTGCCAGCAGCCGGACTAGCAGTAGAAATACGCAGTATTTT. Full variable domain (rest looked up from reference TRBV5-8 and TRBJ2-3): EAGVTQSPTHLIKTRGQQATLRCSPISGHTSVYWYQQALGLGLQFLLWYDEGEERNRGNFPPRFSGRQFPNYSSELNVNALELEDSALYLCASSRTSSRNTQYFGPGTRLTVL.

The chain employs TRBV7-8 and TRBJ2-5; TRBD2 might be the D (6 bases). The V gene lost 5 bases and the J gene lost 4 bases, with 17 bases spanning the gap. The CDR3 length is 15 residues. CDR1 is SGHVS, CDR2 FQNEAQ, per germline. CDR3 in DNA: TGTGCCAGCAGCCAAGAGCGGGCCGGAGGAGAGACCCAGTACTTC. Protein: CASSQERAGGETQYF. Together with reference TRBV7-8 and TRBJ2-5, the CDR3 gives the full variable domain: GAGVSQSPRYKVAKRGQDVALRCDPISGHVSLFWYQQALGQGPEFLTYFQNEAQLDKSGLPSDRFFAERPEGSVSTLKIQRTQQEDSAVYLCASSQERAGGETQYFGPGTRLLVL.

The CDR3 loop reads CASSSASGETQYF. Here the CDR3 DNA reads TGTGCCAGCAGCTCCGCCTCGGGGGAGACCCAGTACTTC. V and J are TRBV7-9 and TRBJ2-5; weak D call: TRBD2 (5 bases). CDR3 length: 13 amino acids. The germline V and J ends were trimmed by 4 bases and 5 bases, with 11 bases remaining between them. The germline V gene has CDR1 SEHNR and CDR2 FQNEAQ (reference sequence).

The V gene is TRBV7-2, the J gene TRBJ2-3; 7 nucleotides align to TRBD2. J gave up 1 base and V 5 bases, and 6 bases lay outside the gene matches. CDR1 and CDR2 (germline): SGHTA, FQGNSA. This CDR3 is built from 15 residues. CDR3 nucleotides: TGTGCCAGCAGCCCCCGGGCGGGAGGCACAGATACGCAGTATTTT. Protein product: CASSPRAGGTDTQYF. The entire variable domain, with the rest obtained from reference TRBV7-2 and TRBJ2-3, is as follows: GAGVSQSPSNKVTEKGKDVELRCDPISGHTALYWYRQSLGQGLEFLIYFQGNSAPDKSGLPSDRFSAERTGGSVSTLTIQRTQQEDSAVYLCASSPRAGGTDTQYFGPGTRLTVL.

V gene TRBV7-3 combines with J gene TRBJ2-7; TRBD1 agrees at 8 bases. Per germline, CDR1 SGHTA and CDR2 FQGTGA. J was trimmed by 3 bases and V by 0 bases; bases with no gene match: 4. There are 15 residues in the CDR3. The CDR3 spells CASSLTGTGDYEQYF. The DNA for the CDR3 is TGTGCCAGCAGCTTAACTGGGACAGGAGACTACGAGCAGTACTTC.

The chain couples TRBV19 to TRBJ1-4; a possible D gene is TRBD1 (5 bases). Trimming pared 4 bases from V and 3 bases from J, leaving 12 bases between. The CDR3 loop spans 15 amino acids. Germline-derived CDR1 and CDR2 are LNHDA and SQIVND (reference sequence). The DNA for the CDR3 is TGTGCCAGTAGTACCCGACAGCTCGCTAATGAAAAACTGTTTTTT. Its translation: CASSTRQLANEKLFF.

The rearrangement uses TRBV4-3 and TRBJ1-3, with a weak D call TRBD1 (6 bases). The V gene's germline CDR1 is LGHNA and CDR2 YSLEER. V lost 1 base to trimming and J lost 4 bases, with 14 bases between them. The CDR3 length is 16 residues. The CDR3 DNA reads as TGCGCCAGCAGCCAAGGGGTGCAGGGGTCGGGAAACACCATATATTTT. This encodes CASSQGVQGSGNTIYF.

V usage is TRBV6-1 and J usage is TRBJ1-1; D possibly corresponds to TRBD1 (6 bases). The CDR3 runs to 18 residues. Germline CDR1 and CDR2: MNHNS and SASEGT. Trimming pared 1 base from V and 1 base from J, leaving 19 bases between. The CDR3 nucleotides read TGTGCCAGCAGTGAAGAAAGGGGGTCAGGCAGGGAGAACACTGAAGCTTTCTTT. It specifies CASSEERGSGRENTEAFF.

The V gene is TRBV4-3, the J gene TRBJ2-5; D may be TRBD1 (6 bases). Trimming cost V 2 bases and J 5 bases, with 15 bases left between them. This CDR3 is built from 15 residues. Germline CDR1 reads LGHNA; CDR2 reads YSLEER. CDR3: CASSQFTGTPETQYF. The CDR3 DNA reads TGCGCCAGCAGCCAATTCACAGGGACCCCGGAGACCCAGTACTTC.

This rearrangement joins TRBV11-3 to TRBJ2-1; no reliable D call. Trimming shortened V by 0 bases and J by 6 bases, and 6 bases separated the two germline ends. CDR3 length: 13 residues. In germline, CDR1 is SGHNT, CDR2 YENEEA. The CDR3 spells CASSLDTVNEQFF. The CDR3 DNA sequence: TGTGCCAGCAGCTTAGATACAGTCAATGAGCAGTTCTTC.

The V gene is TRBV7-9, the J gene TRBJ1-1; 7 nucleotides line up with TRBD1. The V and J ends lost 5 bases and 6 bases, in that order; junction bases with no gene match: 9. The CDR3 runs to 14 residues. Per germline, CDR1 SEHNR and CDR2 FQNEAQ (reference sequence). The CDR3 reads CASSPRGIGAEAFF. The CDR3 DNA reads TGTGCCAGCAGCCCCAGGGGGATTGGCGCTGAAGCTTTCTTT.

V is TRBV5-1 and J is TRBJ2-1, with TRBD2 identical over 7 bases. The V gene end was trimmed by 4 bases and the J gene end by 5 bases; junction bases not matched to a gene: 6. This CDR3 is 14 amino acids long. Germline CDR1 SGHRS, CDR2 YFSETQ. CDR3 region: CASSLTSIHNEQFF. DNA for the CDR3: TGCGCCAGCAGCCTGACTAGCATCCACAATGAGCAGTTCTTC.

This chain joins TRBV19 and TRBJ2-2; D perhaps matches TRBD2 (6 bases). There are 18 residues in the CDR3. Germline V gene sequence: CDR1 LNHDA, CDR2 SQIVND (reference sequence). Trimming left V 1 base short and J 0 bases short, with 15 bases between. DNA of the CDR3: TGTGCCAGTAGTATAGGTGCGGGGCAGACATCGAACACCGGGGAGCTGTTTTTT. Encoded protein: CASSIGAGQTSNTGELFF.

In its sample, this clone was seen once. The CDR3 loop is CASSQAGRGSNEQYF. The CDR3 coding sequence is TGCGCCAGCAGCCAAGCGGGCCGGGGGAGTAACGAGCAGTACTTC. The V call is TRBV4-1, the J call TRBJ2-7; possible D gene TRBD2, 6 bases. Germline V lookup: CDR1 MGHRA, CDR2 YSYEKL. This CDR3 is 15 amino acids long. V was clipped by 1 base and J by 5 bases, with 15 bases between them.

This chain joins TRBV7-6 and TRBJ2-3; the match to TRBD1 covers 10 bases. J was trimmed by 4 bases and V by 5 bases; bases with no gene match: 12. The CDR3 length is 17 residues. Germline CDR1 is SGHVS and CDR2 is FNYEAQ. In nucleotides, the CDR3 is TGTGCCAGCAGCCGTGGTGGGACAGGGGTCCCCTCAGATACGCAGTATTTT. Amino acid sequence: CASSRGGTGVPSDTQYF.

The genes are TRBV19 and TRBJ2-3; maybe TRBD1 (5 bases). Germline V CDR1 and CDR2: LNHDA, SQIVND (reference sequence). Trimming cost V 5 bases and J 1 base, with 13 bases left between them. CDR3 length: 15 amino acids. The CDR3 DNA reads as TGTGCCAGTAGTCTGCAGGGTGGGGGCACAGATACGCAGTATTTT. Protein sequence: CASSLQGGGTDTQYF.